This is a list of T cell receptor beta chains from one sample in a study of T cell changes during pregnancy in multiple sclerosis. The method was immunoSEQ multiplex PCR; TCRdb's version includes in-frame clones alone and lacks a portion of them. The repertoire holds 70,000 to 100,000 clones, 90% to 95% seen once, with 2% to 2.5% in the top ten. The specimen was peripheral blood, collected in the third trimester of pregnancy. These receptors all come from a female donor with multiple sclerosis, enrolled in a pregnancy study. CDR3s include the opening cysteine and the closing phenylalanine or tryptophan. The order of the fields is clone size, D gene, V gene, J gene, CDR3 DNA, CDR3 protein. D genes are given only for firm matches. The listing skips clone size in some rows; elsewhere it reads once, few, many or a size class.

>once|TRBD2|TRBV5-1|TRBJ2-5
TGCGCCAGCAGCTGGGGGGGGGTTCAAGAGACCCAGTACTTC
CASSWGGVQETQYF
>.|.|TRBV14|TRBJ2-5
TGTGCCAGCAGCCCACTGCTGAAAGAGACCCAGTACTTC
CASSPLLKETQYF
>once|TRBD2|TRBV5-4|TRBJ2-7
TGTGCCAGCAGCCAGACTAGCGGGAGATACGAGCAGTACTTC
CASSQTSGRYEQYF
>.|TRBD1|TRBV7-2|TRBJ1-5
TGTGCCAGCAGCCCGACAGGGGGAAGTAGGGGCAATCAGCCCCAGCATTTT
CASSPTGGSRGNQPQHF
>.|TRBD2|TRBV19|TRBJ2-5
TGTGCCAGTAGTATCCTAATGCCGGGAGGCCAAGAGACCCAGTACTTC
CASSILMPGGQETQYF
>.|.|TRBV6-1|TRBJ1-4
TGTGCCAGCAGTGGGACGGGGGAAAAACTGTTTTTT
CASSGTGEKLFF
>.|TRBD2|TRBV27|TRBJ2-3
TGTGCCAGCAGTTTTGGGAGGGCCACAGATACGCAGTATTTT
CASSFGRATDTQYF
>.|.|TRBV15|TRBJ2-7
TGTGCCACCAGCAGAGATCTGATAGCGAACTCCTACGAGCAGTACTTC
CATSRDLIANSYEQYF
>.|TRBD1|TRBV18|TRBJ1-1
TGTGCCAGCTCACCCCGGACAGGGGGTAACACTGAAGCTTTCTTT
CASSPRTGGNTEAFF
>.|.|TRBV5-8|TRBJ2-3
TGTGCCAGCAGCCTAGGAACGGCGGTCACAGATACGCAGTATTTT
CASSLGTAVTDTQYF
>.|.|TRBV27|TRBJ2-3
TGTGCCAGCAGTTTTGTGAGGGGGTCCACAGATACGCAGTATTTT
CASSFVRGSTDTQYF
>.|.|TRBV28|TRBJ1-1
TGTGCCAGCAGTCCGGGTGTGAACACTGAAGCTTTCTTT
CASSPGVNTEAFF
>.|.|TRBV27|TRBJ2-2
TGTGCCAGCAGTTTCCCCCCCGGGACACCGAACACCGGGGAGCTGTTTTTT
CASSFPPGTPNTGELFF
>.|.|TRBV14|TRBJ2-5
TGTGCCAGCAGCCAAGATAGGGGGTTGACAGAGACCCAGTACTTC
CASSQDRGLTETQYF
>.|.|TRBV18|TRBJ2-7
TGTGCCAGCTCACCTCTCGTCTCCTACGAGCAGTACTTC
CASSPLVSYEQYF